This T cell receptor (beta chain) appears in the sequencing data of a study of blood T cell repertoires in COVID-19. Participants, about 18 to 90 years old, spanned approximately 25 US areas. Clinical history as reported by participants underpinned cohort assignment. TCRdb's table, derived via immunoSEQ multiplex PCR, lists solely in-frame clones and lacks some. This table holds more than 200,000 clones, approximately 90% found once. Germline values: CDR1 LNHDA, CDR2 SQIVND (reference sequence). The CDR3 has 17 residues. Germline trimming cut 5 bases from V and 1 base from J; bases unmatched to any gene: 9.

This clonotype originated in a woman aged 25 to 45 who had recovered from COVID-19. The chain combines TRBV19 with TRBJ2-7, with 12 bases identical to TRBD2. The sample comprised PBMCs or T cells enriched from blood (not recorded which). In nucleotides, the CDR3 is TGTGCCAGTAGTCGACTAGCGGGAGCTACGGGGTCCTACGAGCAGTACTTC. This codes for CASSRLAGATGSYEQYF. The full variable domain, completed using reference TRBV19 and TRBJ2-7, is DGGITQSPKYLFRKEGQNVTLSCEQNLNHDAMYWYRQDPGQGLRLIYYSQIVNDFQKGDIAEGYSVSREKKESFPLTVTSAQKNPTAFYLCASSRLAGATGSYEQYFGPGTRLTVT.